The clone carrying this TCR beta chain was counted a single time. Its target is not known. Germline V gives CDR1 LNHDA, CDR2 SQIVND (reference sequence). The CDR3 consists of 15 residues. Trimming stripped 4 bases from V and 1 base from J, with 13 bases between. Profiling relied on immunoSEQ multiplex PCR, and the TCRdb table lists in-frame clones only, not all of them. This repertoire shows 140,000 to 150,000 clones, roughly 89% found once; its top ten account for under 5%. The data derive from a study of cytomegalovirus exposure and HLA in healthy donors. Across the study: The same platform used for the approximately 700 first-cohort repertoires was also used for the 100 to 150 validation repertoires, as a later analysis reported.

Findings and caveats of the study: Generally TCR sequences proved uncommon, though certain public TCRs appeared in numerous donors. The tendency of first-cohort TCR clusters to co-occur in the 120 or so validation repertoires emerged from a later analysis. The study put 150 or so TCR beta chains on its list as cytomegalovirus-associated.

Specimen: PBMCs. V is TRBV19 and J is TRBJ1-1, with a possible D match to TRBD1 (5 bases). The source is a man younger than 35 in good health and CMV-seropositive. CDR3 sequence (DNA): TGTGCCAGTAGTACCCTGGACATTAGGAACACTGAAGCTTTCTTT. Translation: CASSTLDIRNTEAFF.